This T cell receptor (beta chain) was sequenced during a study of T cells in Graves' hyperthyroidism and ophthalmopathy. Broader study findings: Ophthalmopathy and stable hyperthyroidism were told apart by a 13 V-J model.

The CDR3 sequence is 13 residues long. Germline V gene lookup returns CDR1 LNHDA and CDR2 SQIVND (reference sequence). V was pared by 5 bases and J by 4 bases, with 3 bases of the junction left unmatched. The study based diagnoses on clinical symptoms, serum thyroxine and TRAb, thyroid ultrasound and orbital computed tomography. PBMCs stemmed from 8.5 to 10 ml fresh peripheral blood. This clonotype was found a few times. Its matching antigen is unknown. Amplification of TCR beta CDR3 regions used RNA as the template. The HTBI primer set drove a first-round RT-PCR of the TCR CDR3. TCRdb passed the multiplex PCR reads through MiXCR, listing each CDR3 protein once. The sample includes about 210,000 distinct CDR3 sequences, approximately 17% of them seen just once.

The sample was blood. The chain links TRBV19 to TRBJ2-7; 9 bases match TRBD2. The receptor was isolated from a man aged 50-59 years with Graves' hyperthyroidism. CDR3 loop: CASSGSGRYEQYF. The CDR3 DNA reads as TGTGCCAGTAGTGGTAGCGGGAGATACGAGCAGTACTTC. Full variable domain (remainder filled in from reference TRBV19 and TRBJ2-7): DGGITQSPKYLFRKEGQNVTLSCEQNLNHDAMYWYRQDPGQGLRLIYYSQIVNDFQKGDIAEGYSVSREKKESFPLTVTSAQKNPTAFYLCASSGSGRYEQYFGPGTRLTVT.